This is a list of T cell receptor beta chains from one sample in a study of blood T cell repertoires in COVID-19. Data came from immunoSEQ multiplex PCR; TCRdb stores just in-frame clones and leaves some out. The sample has a few hundred thousand clones; about 87% are singletons. The sequencing sample was made of peripheral blood. The receptors come from a woman younger than 45 with COVID-19, enrolled during active disease. Each CDR3 is given with its conserved first and last residue. Fields, in order: CDR3 DNA, CDR3 protein, D gene, J gene, clone size, V gene. D genes are given only for firm matches. Some rows have no size entry. The others give once, few or many, or a class for an expanded clone.

CDR3nt: TGCGCCAGCAGCTTGGCCTTCCGGGACACCTATGGCTACACCTTC; CDR3aa: CASSLAFRDTYGYTF; d_gene: NA; j_gene: TRBJ1-2; abundance: NA; v_gene: TRBV5-1
CDR3nt: TGTGCCAGCAGCGGGACTAGCGGGGATTCCTACAATGAGCAGTTCTTC; CDR3aa: CASSGTSGDSYNEQFF; d_gene: TRBD2; j_gene: TRBJ2-1; abundance: NA; v_gene: TRBV2
CDR3nt: TGTGCCAGCAGTGACAGGGGGTATGGCTACACCTTC; CDR3aa: CASSDRGYGYTF; d_gene: TRBD1; j_gene: TRBJ1-2; abundance: NA; v_gene: TRBV2
CDR3nt: TGCAGCGTTCCCTGGGACAGGCAAAGTGAAGGCTACACCTTC; CDR3aa: CSVPWDRQSEGYTF; d_gene: TRBD1; j_gene: TRBJ1-2; abundance: NA; v_gene: TRBV29-1
CDR3nt: TGTGCCAGCTCACCGATAGCGGGGAGGGACAATGAGCAGTTCTTC; CDR3aa: CASSPIAGRDNEQFF; d_gene: TRBD2; j_gene: TRBJ2-1; abundance: NA; v_gene: TRBV18
CDR3nt: TGTGCCAGCAACGCGGCGGGGAATGGGTATGGCTACACCTTC; CDR3aa: CASNAAGNGYGYTF; d_gene: NA; j_gene: TRBJ1-2; abundance: NA; v_gene: TRBV28
CDR3nt: TGTGCCAGCAGTTTTAGCGGGACTGAAGCTTTCTTT; CDR3aa: CASSFSGTEAFF; d_gene: NA; j_gene: TRBJ1-1; abundance: few; v_gene: TRBV12-3/TRBV12-4
CDR3nt: TGCGCCAGCAGCGGCCCGGGACAAGGCAATGAGCAGTTCTTC; CDR3aa: CASSGPGQGNEQFF; d_gene: NA; j_gene: TRBJ2-1; abundance: few; v_gene: TRBV5-1
CDR3nt: TGTGCCAGCAGCTTATCTGGGCCTAATGAAAAACTGTTTTTT; CDR3aa: CASSLSGPNEKLFF; d_gene: NA; j_gene: TRBJ1-4; abundance: NA; v_gene: TRBV7-2
CDR3nt: TGTGCCAGCAGGAGGGGAGTTGGGATAGGTGGCAGGGGGCGTGTTTTAGGAGAAGCTTTCTTT; CDR3aa: CASRRGVGIGGRGRVLGEAFF; d_gene: TRBD1; j_gene: TRBJ1-1; abundance: few; v_gene: TRBV27
CDR3nt: TGTGCCTGGACCCAAGAGGCTGCTTATACGCAGTATTTT; CDR3aa: CAWTQEAAYTQYF; d_gene: NA; j_gene: TRBJ2-3; abundance: NA; v_gene: TRBV30
CDR3nt: TGTGCCTGGAGTGCCCCCTCCACAGGGACTGGAAACACCATATATTTT; CDR3aa: CAWSAPSTGTGNTIYF; d_gene: NA; j_gene: TRBJ1-3; abundance: NA; v_gene: TRBV30
CDR3nt: TGTGCCAGCAGCAATAGTGGAGATACGCAGTATTTT; CDR3aa: CASSNSGDTQYF; d_gene: NA; j_gene: TRBJ2-3; abundance: once; v_gene: TRBV12-3/TRBV12-4
CDR3nt: TGTGCCAGTAGTATGGACAGTGCTGGCGGGGAGCTGTTTTTT; CDR3aa: CASSMDSAGGELFF; d_gene: NA; j_gene: TRBJ2-2; abundance: NA; v_gene: TRBV19
CDR3nt: TGTGCCAGCAGCGCCCCAAGAGGCACTGAAGCTTTCTTT; CDR3aa: CASSAPRGTEAFF; d_gene: NA; j_gene: TRBJ1-1; abundance: NA; v_gene: TRBV9
CDR3nt: TGTGCCAGCAGTTACTCGAGGCAGGGGGCGTTTGATTCACCCCTCCACTTT; CDR3aa: CASSYSRQGAFDSPLHF; d_gene: TRBD1; j_gene: TRBJ1-6; abundance: NA; v_gene: TRBV6-2/TRBV6-3
CDR3nt: TGCGCCAGCAGCTTGGTAGGGGCCACAGATACGCAGTATTTT; CDR3aa: CASSLVGATDTQYF; d_gene: NA; j_gene: TRBJ2-3; abundance: NA; v_gene: TRBV5-1
CDR3nt: TGCAGTGCCCCCGCCGGGGTCGAGCAGTACTTC; CDR3aa: CSAPAGVEQYF; d_gene: NA; j_gene: TRBJ2-7; abundance: NA; v_gene: TRBV20-1
CDR3nt: TGTGCCAGCAGCTTCGGGGGGGCGCGGACTGAAGCTTTCTTT; CDR3aa: CASSFGGARTEAFF; d_gene: NA; j_gene: TRBJ1-1; abundance: NA; v_gene: TRBV5-5
CDR3nt: TGTGCCAGCGGGGCAGGGATCTATGGCTACACCTTC; CDR3aa: CASGAGIYGYTF; d_gene: NA; j_gene: TRBJ1-2; abundance: few; v_gene: TRBV6-5
CDR3nt: TGTGCCAGCAGTCCATCGACAGGGTACGAAAAACTGTTTTTT; CDR3aa: CASSPSTGYEKLFF; d_gene: TRBD1; j_gene: TRBJ1-4; abundance: NA; v_gene: TRBV3-1/TRBV3-2